Sequencing of this TCR beta chain was carried out in a study of Ad26.COV2.S vaccination and SARS-CoV-2 variants. Study-level background: In the COV1001 trial, the donor was in the Ad26.COV2.S arm. Findings of the study overall: Vaccinated individuals (as opposed to placebo recipients) had higher spike-specific TCR breadth.

Treatment meaning: around 19 received Ad26.COV2.S at low or high dose, single or two shots; about five received placebo; per-sample allocation not given. Sampling was done on day 63 after the first vaccine or placebo injection. TCRdb keeps only in-frame clones here, not all; method: immunoSEQ multiplex PCR. The sample has 350,000 to 500,000 clones; around nine tenths are singletons. Trimming took 4 bases from V and 4 from J, leaving 9 bases between them. In germline, CDR1 is SGHNT, CDR2 YYREEE (reference sequence). CDR3 length: 12 residues. Remarks on this clone: Its cognate antigen is unknown.

This TCR came from a person between 18 and 65 years old who received the Ad26.COV2.S COVID-19 vaccine or a placebo. V gene TRBV5-4 combines with J gene TRBJ2-7; D not resolved. Material: peripheral blood, obtained in a trial of Ad26.COV2.S vaccine versus placebo. CDR3 residues: CASSEDGYEQYF. CDR3 DNA: TGTGCCAGCAGCGAAGACGGATACGAGCAGTACTTC.